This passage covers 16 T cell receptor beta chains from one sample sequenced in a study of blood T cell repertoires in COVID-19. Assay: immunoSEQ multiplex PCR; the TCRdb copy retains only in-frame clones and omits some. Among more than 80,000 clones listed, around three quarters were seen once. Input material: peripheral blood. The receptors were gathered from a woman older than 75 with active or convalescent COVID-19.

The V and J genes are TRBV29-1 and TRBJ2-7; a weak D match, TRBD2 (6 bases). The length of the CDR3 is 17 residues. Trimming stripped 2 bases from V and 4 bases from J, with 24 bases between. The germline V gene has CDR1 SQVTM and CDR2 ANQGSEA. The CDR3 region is CSVEQGSGGDGGYEQYF. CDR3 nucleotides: TGCAGCGTTGAACAGGGATCCGGCGGGGATGGTGGGTACGAGCAGTACTTC.

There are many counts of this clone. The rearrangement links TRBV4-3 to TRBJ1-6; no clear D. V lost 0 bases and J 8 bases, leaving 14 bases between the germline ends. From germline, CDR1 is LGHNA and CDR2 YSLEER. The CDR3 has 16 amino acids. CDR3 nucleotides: TGCGCCAGCAGCCAAGATGGAGGCGCAGGTGATTCACCCCTCCACTTT. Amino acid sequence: CASSQDGGAGDSPLHF.

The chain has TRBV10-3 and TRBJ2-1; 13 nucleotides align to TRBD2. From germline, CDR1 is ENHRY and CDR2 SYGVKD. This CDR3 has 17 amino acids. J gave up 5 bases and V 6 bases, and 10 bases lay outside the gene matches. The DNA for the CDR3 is TGTGCCATCAGCCCGACCACTAGCGGGGGGGCTAACAATGAGCAGTTCTTC. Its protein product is CAISPTTSGGANNEQFF.

DNA of the CDR3: TGTGCCAGCAGTTTGAGGGAGGACACTGAAGCTTTCTTT. It specifies CASSLREDTEAFF. The chain uses TRBV12-3 or TRBV12-4 and TRBJ1-1; no clear D gene. This CDR3 comprises 13 residues. Trimming removed 3 bases at V and 3 bases at J, with 8 bases between.

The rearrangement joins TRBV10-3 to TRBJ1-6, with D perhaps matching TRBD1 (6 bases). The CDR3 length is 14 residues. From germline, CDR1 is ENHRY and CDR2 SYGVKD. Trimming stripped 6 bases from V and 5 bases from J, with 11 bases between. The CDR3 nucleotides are TGTGCCATCAGAGAGGACAGAAATAATTCACCCCTCCACTTT. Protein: CAIREDRNNSPLHF.

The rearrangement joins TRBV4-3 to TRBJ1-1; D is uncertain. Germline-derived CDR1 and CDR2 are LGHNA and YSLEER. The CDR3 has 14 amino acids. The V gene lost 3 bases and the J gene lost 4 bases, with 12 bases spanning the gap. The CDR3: CASSQEGGTTEAFF. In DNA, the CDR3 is TGCGCCAGCAGCCAGGAGGGAGGAACCACTGAAGCTTTCTTT.

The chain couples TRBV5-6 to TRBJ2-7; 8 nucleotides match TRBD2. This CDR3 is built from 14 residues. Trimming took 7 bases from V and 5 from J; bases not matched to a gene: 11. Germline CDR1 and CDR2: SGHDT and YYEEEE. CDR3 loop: CASHRGGGWNEQYF. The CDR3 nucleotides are TGTGCCAGCCACCGAGGCGGGGGGTGGAACGAGCAGTACTTC.

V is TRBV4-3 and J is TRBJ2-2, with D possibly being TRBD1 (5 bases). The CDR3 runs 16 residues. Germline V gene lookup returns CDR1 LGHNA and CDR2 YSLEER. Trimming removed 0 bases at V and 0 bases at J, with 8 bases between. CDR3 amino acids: CASSQEAQANTGELFF. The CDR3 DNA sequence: TGCGCCAGCAGCCAAGAAGCACAGGCGAACACCGGGGAGCTGTTTTTT.

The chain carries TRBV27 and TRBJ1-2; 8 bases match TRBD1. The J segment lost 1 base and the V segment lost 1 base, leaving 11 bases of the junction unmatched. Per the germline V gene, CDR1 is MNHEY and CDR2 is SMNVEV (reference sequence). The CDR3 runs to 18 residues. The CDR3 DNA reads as TGTGCCAGCAGTTTATACCCCGGACAGGGCGGAGGTAACTATGGCTACACCTTC. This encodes CASSLYPGQGGGNYGYTF.

The CDR3 loop reads CSVAGRGSTSTDTQYF. CDR3 nucleotide sequence: TGCAGCGTTGCGGGTCGGGGGTCAACTAGCACAGATACGCAGTATTTT. J is TRBJ2-3 and V is TRBV29-1; the D gene is possibly TRBD2 (6 bases). The germline V gene has CDR1 SQVTM and CDR2 ANQGSEA. The length of the CDR3 is 16 residues. The germline V and J ends were trimmed by 4 bases and 0 bases, with 17 bases remaining between them.

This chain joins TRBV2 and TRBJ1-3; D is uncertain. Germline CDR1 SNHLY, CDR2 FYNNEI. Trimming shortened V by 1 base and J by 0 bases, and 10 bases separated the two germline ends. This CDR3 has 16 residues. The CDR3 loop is CASSEGWGGSGNTIYF. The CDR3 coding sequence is TGTGCCAGCAGTGAAGGGTGGGGAGGCTCTGGAAACACCATATATTTT.

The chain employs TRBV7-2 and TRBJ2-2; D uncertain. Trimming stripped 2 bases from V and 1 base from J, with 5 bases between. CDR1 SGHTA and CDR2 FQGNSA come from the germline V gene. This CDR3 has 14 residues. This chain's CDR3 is CASSLYLNTGELFF. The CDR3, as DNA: TGTGCCAGCAGCTTATATTTGAACACCGGGGAGCTGTTTTTT.

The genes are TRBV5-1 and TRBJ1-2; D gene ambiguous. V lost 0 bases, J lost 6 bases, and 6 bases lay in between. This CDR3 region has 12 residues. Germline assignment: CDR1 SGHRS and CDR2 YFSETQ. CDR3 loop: CASSLVSDGYTF. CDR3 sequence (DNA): TGCGCCAGCAGCTTGGTTTCGGATGGCTACACCTTC.

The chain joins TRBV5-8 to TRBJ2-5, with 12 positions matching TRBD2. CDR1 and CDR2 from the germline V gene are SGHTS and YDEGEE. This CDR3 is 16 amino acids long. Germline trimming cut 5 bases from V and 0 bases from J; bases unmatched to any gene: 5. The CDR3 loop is CASSRGLAGNQETQYF. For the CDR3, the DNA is TGTGCCAGCAGTCGAGGACTAGCGGGGAACCAAGAGACCCAGTACTTC. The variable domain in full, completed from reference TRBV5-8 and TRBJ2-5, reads EAGVTQSPTHLIKTRGQQATLRCSPISGHTSVYWYQQALGLGLQFLLWYDEGEERNRGNFPPRFSGRQFPNYSSELNVNALELEDSALYLCASSRGLAGNQETQYFGPGTRLLVL.

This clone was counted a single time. CDR3: CASSSTLVPGQGHEQYF. In DNA, the CDR3 is TGTGCCAGCAGCTCAACCCTTGTACCGGGACAGGGCCACGAGCAGTACTTC. This chain connects TRBV11-2 to TRBJ2-7, with 9 bases aligning to TRBD1. Per germline, CDR1 SGHAT and CDR2 FQNNGV. The CDR3 runs to 17 residues. V trimming: 4 bases; J trimming: 5 bases; junction bases outside the gene matches: 15. The whole variable domain, remainder taken from reference TRBV11-2 and TRBJ2-7, is EAGVAQSPRYKIIEKRQSVAFWCNPISGHATLYWYQQILGQGPKLLIQFQNNGVVDDSQLPKDRFSAERLKGVDSTLKIQPAKLEDSAVYLCASSSTLVPGQGHEQYFGPGTRLTVT.

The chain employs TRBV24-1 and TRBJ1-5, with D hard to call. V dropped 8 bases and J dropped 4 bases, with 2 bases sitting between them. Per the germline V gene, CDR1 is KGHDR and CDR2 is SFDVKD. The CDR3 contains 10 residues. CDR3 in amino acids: CATTNQPQHF. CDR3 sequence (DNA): TGTGCCACCACAAATCAGCCCCAGCATTTT.